This TCR beta chain was retrieved from a study of blood T cell repertoires in COVID-19. About the study: Acute-phase and convalescent COVID-19 samples originated in the United States, Italy and Spain. Nucleic acid was either cDNA or gDNA, and it came from T cells, B-cell-depleted T cells, or PBMCs.

In the authors' methods: Estimation of nucleated cell counts was performed using reference gene primer amplification. Using immunoSEQ multiplex PCR, the repertoire was profiled, and TCRdb retains in-frame clones only, with some absent. V, J and clone size reflect that table, while D and trimming were determined from the DNA. Of about 140,000 clones in the sample, under 80% are singletons; the top ten hold around 12%. V was cut by 3 bases and J by 3 bases, with 12 bases left in between. CDR1 DFQATT and CDR2 SNEGSKA come from the germline V gene (reference sequence). This CDR3 is built from 14 residues.

The sequenced material came from peripheral blood. The gene calls are TRBV20-1 and TRBJ1-5; D may be TRBD1 (6 bases). This TCR was sampled from a man older than 75 with acute or convalescent COVID-19. CDR3 loop: CSASKTGNNQPQHF. The CDR3 DNA sequence: TGCAGTGCTAGTAAAACAGGGAACAATCAGCCCCAGCATTTT.